The sequence of this T cell receptor beta chain was determined in a study of cytomegalovirus exposure and HLA in healthy donors. Study-wide results and limits: Using the classifier, cytomegalovirus status was reportedly diagnosed with high specificity and sensitivity.

Details on this clone: Its antigen is unknown.

Primers included in the PCR were 60 Vbeta and 13 Jbeta primers. Sequencing was performed with immunoSEQ multiplex PCR; in TCRdb, only in-frame clones are kept and a portion is missing. The sample yields 170,000 or so clones, around 80% seen once. The CDR3 runs 14 residues. V shed 6 bases, J shed 2 bases, and the junction held 4 bases outside the gene matches. The germline V gene encodes CDR1 ENHRY and CDR2 SYGVKD. The chain recombines TRBV10-3 with TRBJ2-3; the match to TRBD2 covers 8 bases. The sequence was collected from a man between 18 and 29 years old in good health and CMV-seronegative. Input material: PBMCs. The CDR3 sequence: CAISTSGFTDTQYF. The CDR3 DNA sequence: TGTGCCATCAGCACTAGCGGATTCACAGATACGCAGTATTTT.